Below, one TCR beta chain is given with its context. The CDR3 runs 16 residues. With 5 bases clipped from V and 1 base from J, the junction kept 8 bases outside the gene matches. The germline V gene encodes CDR1 LNHDA and CDR2 SQIVND (reference sequence). These data come from a study of long-term antiretroviral therapy in people with HIV. Turning to the study itself: Sampling started about a decade before the 2015 immediate-ART recommendation.

Survey level was the resolution at which the v3.0 immunoSEQ assay ran. The protocol was immunoSEQ multiplex PCR, while the TCRdb copy is restricted to in-frame clones and leaves out a portion. The data contain 25,000 to 30,000 clones, about 86% of them seen just once; the ten biggest clones take up 4.5% to 6%. The sequence derives from a woman under 40 with HIV. The source material was unsorted PBMCs, sampled 0.8 years after starting antiretroviral therapy. The genes are TRBV19 and TRBJ2-5, with TRBD2 matching over 9 bases. In DNA form, the CDR3 reads TGTGCCAGTAGTTACCCCGGGACTAGCTTCCAAGAGACCCAGTACTTC. Protein product: CASSYPGTSFQETQYF.